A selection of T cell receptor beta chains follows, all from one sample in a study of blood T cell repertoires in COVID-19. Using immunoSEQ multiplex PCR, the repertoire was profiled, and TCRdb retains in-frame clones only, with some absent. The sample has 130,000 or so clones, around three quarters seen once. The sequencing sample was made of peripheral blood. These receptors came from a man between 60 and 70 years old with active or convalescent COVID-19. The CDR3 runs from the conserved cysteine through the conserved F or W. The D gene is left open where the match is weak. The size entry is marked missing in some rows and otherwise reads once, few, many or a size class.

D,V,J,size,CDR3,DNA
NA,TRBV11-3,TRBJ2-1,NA,CASGRRSRSYNEQFF,TGTGCCAGCGGGCGGAGGTCCCGGTCCTACAATGAGCAGTTCTTC
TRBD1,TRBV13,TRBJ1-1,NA,CASSSLTGLDTEAFF,TGTGCCAGCAGCTCCCTGACAGGGCTGGACACTGAAGCTTTCTTT
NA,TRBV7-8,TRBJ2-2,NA,CASSPGLILELFF,TGTGCCAGCAGCCCCGGTCTTATTCTGGAGCTGTTTTTT
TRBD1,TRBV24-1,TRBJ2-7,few,CATSDYDREVQYF,TGTGCCACCAGTGACTATGACAGGGAAGTGCAGTACTTC
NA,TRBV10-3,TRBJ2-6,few,CAISDQRSSGANVLTF,TGTGCCATCAGTGATCAGCGTAGCTCTGGGGCCAACGTCCTGACTTTC
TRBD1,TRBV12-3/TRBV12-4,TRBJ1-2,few,CASSYRGGGGYTF,TGTGCCAGCAGTTATAGAGGGGGCGGTGGCTACACCTTC
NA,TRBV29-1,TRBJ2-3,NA,CSADSGGGTDTQYF,TGCAGCGCAGACAGTGGTGGGGGCACAGATACGCAGTATTTT
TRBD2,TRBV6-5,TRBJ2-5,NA,CASRRTTSGTETQYF,TGTGCCAGCAGGAGAACGACTAGCGGGACGGAGACCCAGTACTTC
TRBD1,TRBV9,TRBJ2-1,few,CASSVEGRGSYNEQFF,TGTGCCAGCAGCGTAGAGGGCAGGGGGTCCTACAATGAGCAGTTCTTC
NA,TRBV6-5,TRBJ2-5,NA,CASTNTGKETQYF,TGTGCCAGCACGAACACAGGGAAGGAGACCCAGTACTTC
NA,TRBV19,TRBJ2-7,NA,CASRTSSAGAYEQYF,TGTGCCAGTAGGACCTCCAGCGCAGGGGCCTACGAGCAGTACTTC
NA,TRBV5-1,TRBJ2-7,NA,CASRPEGPRSLGEQYF,TGCGCCAGCAGGCCTGAAGGCCCTAGGTCCCTAGGCGAGCAGTACTTC
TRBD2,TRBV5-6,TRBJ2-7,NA,CASRTLAGVSDEQYF,TGTGCCAGCAGGACACTGGCGGGAGTTTCGGACGAGCAGTACTTC
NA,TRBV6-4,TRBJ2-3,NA,CASSDPLGDNRTDTQYF,TGTGCCAGCAGTGACCCGCTGGGGGACAACCGCACAGATACGCAGTATTTT
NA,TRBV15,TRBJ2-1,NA,CATSRPEEQFF,TGTGCCACCAGCAGACCCGAGGAGCAGTTCTTC
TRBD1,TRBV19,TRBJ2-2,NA,CASSLNLGQWAGELFF,TGTGCCAGCAGTCTCAATTTGGGACAGTGGGCCGGGGAGCTGTTTTTT
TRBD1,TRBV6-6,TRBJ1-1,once,CASSYHRGNTEAFF,TGTGCCAGCAGTTACCACAGGGGGAACACTGAAGCTTTCTTT
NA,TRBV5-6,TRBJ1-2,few,CASSFGSRIYGYTF,TGTGCCAGCAGCTTTGGGAGTCGGATCTATGGCTACACCTTC
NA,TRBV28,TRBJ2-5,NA,CASSHLGGQETQYF,TGTGCCAGCAGTCACCTAGGGGGCCAAGAGACCCAGTACTTC
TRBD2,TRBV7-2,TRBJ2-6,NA,CASSFGTTSGANVLTF,TGTGCCAGCAGCTTCGGGACTACCTCTGGGGCCAACGTCCTGACTTTC
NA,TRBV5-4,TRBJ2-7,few,CASSHQGNFREQYF,TGTGCCAGCAGCCACCAGGGGAACTTCCGCGAGCAGTACTTC
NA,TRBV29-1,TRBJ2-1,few,CSGGGGYNEQFF,TGCAGCGGTGGAGGCGGTTACAATGAGCAGTTCTTC
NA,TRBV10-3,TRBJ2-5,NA,CATEMSGKQETQYF,TGTGCCACCGAGATGTCAGGGAAACAAGAGACCCAGTACTTC
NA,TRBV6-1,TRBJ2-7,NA,CASSEGPPEGALEQYF,TGTGCCAGCAGTGAAGGACCCCCCGAAGGGGCTTTAGAGCAGTACTTC
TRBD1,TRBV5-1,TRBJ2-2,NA,CASSGQGAGGGELFF,TGCGCCAGCAGCGGCCAGGGGGCAGGAGGCGGGGAGCTGTTTTTT
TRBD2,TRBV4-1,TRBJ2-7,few,CASSPGLAGAGLYEQYF,TGCGCCAGCAGCCCGGGACTAGCGGGAGCGGGGCTTTACGAGCAGTACTTC
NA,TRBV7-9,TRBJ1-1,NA,CASSPLWGDTEAFF,TGTGCCAGCAGCCCCCTTTGGGGGGACACTGAAGCTTTCTTT
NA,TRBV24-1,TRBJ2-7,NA,CATSDLRGYEQYF,TGTGCCACCAGTGATTTGCGAGGCTACGAGCAGTACTTC
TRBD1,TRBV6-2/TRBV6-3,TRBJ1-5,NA,CASSSHRDRDNQPQHF,TGTGCCAGCAGCAGTCACCGGGACAGGGACAATCAGCCCCAGCATTTT
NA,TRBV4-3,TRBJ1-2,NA,CASSPTLQGNYGYTF,TGCGCCAGCAGCCCCACACTTCAGGGGAACTATGGCTACACCTTC
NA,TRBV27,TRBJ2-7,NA,CASRPGHNYEQYF,TGTGCCAGCAGGCCGGGACACAACTACGAGCAGTACTTC
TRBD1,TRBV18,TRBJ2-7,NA,CASSRDRDYEQYF,TGTGCCAGCTCAAGGGACAGGGATTACGAGCAGTACTTC
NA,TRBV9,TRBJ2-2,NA,CASSVGTAATGELFF,TGTGCCAGCAGCGTGGGGACTGCGGCTACCGGGGAGCTGTTTTTT
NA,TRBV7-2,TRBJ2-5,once,CASSGAGGPLQETQYF,TGTGCCAGCAGCGGGGCTGGAGGGCCCCTACAAGAGACCCAGTACTTC
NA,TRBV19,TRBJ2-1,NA,CASSARTYNEQFF,TGTGCCAGTAGTGCTAGAACGTACAATGAGCAGTTCTTC
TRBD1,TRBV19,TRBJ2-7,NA,CASSKNPRQGVGEQYF,TGTGCCAGTAGTAAAAATCCTCGACAGGGGGTAGGAGAGCAGTACTTC
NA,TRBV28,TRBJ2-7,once,CASVIGGSYEQYF,TGTGCCAGCGTCATCGGAGGGTCTTACGAGCAGTACTTC
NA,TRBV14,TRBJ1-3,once,CASSLLASSSGNTIYF,TGTGCCAGCAGCCTTTTAGCCTCGAGCTCTGGAAACACCATATATTTT
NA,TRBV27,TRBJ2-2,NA,CASSSVTGELFF,TGTGCCAGCAGTTCTGTCACCGGGGAGCTGTTTTTT
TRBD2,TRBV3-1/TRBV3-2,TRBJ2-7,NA,CASSQVSGRRSYEQYF,TGTGCCAGCAGCCAAGTATCCGGGAGGAGGTCCTACGAGCAGTACTTC
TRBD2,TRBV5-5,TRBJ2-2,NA,CASIPGTSGMPTGELFF,TGTGCCAGCATCCCTGGGACTAGCGGGATGCCGACCGGGGAGCTGTTTTTT
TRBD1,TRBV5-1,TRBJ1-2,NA,CASRVTGDYGYTF,TGCGCCAGCAGGGTCACAGGGGACTATGGCTACACCTTC
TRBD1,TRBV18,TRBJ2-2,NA,CASSDEDRSDTGELFF,TGTGCCAGCTCGGACGAGGACAGGAGCGACACCGGGGAGCTGTTTTTT
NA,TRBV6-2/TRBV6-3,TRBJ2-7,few,CASSYSGEADEQYF,TGTGCCAGCAGTTACTCGGGAGAAGCGGACGAGCAGTACTTC
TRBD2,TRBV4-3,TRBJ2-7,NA,CASSQDNPSGRSLAYEQYF,TGCGCCAGCAGCCAAGACAATCCTAGCGGGAGGTCCCTAGCCTACGAGCAGTACTTC
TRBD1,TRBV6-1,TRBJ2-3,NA,CASSEGTQGAGDTQYF,TGTGCCAGCAGTGAAGGGACACAGGGGGCAGGGGATACGCAGTATTTT
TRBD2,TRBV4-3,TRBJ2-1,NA,CASSRRAGAVANEQFF,TGCGCCAGCAGCCGCAGAGCGGGAGCTGTGGCAAATGAGCAGTTCTTC
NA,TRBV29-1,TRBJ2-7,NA,CSVYPEGQGSSYEQYF,TGCAGCGTTTACCCCGAAGGCCAGGGGTCCTCCTACGAGCAGTACTTC
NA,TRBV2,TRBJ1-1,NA,CASRPYRGNTEAFF,TGTGCCAGCAGACCCTATCGTGGTAACACTGAAGCTTTCTTT
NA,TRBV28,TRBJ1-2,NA,CASRRGANYGYTF,TGTGCCAGTCGTCGGGGGGCTAACTATGGCTACACCTTC
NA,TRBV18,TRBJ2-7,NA,CASSPGQLYEQYF,TGTGCCAGCTCACCTGGACAGCTGTACGAGCAGTACTTC
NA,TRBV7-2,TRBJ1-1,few,CASSLNSLTEAFF,TGTGCCAGCAGCTTAAATTCCCTCACTGAAGCTTTCTTT
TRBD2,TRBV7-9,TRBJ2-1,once,CASSSTSATSYNEQFF,TGTGCCAGCAGCTCGACTAGCGCCACCTCCTACAATGAGCAGTTCTTC
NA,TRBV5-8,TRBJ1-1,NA,CASRRVGEAFF,TGTGCCAGCAGACGGGTGGGTGAAGCTTTCTTT
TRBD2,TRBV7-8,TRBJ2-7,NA,CASSRTSGVSYEQYF,TGTGCCAGCAGCCGGACTAGCGGGGTATCCTACGAGCAGTACTTC
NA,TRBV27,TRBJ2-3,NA,CASSFGQSTDTQYF,TGTGCCAGCAGTTTCGGACAGAGCACAGATACGCAGTATTTT
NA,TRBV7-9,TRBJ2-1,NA,CASSPFSPDYNEQFF,TGTGCCAGCAGCCCCTTTAGCCCAGACTACAATGAGCAGTTCTTC
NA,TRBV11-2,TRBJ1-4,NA,CASSLGRSNEKLFF,TGTGCCAGCAGCTTAGGAAGGAGTAATGAAAAACTGTTTTTT
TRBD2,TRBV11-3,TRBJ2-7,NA,CASGGVGQRELSSYEQYF,TGTGCCAGCGGCGGGGTTGGGCAGCGGGAGCTCAGCTCCTACGAGCAGTACTTC
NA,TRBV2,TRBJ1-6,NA,CASLQGYNSPLHF,TGTGCCAGCTTACAGGGATATAATTCACCCCTCCACTTT